The rows below give T cell receptor beta chains drawn from one sample of a study of T cell repertoires in cytomegalovirus infection. No antigen has been assigned to these receptors. TCRdb redid the calling of the reads with MiXCR, one entry per CDR3 protein. The repertoire holds approximately 910,000 distinct CDR3 sequences, with under 40% as singletons. Sequenced here: cultured CD8+ T cells from PBMCs, sampled from culture after CMV antigen stimulation. These receptors were taken from a human donor in good health (CMV status not recorded). Some clones in this sample may be carry-over from other donors' samples. The CDR3 runs from the conserved cysteine through the conserved F or W. D genes are given only for firm matches. The listing skips clone size in some rows; elsewhere it reads once, few, many or a size class.

>few|TRBV7-3|TRBJ2-1|.
CASSLEGGTGNEQFF
TGTGCCAGCAGCTTAGAGGGGGGGACCGGAAATGAGCAGTTCTTC
>once|TRBV6-6|TRBJ2-5|TRBD2
CASSYSGREQETQYF
TGTGCCAGCAGTTACTCGGGGAGGGAACAAGAGACCCAGTACTTC
>few|TRBV6-5|TRBJ2-3|.
CASSYWGLNTDTQYF
TGTGCCAGCAGTTACTGGGGGCTGAACACAGATACGCAGTATTTT
>.|TRBV27|TRBJ1-6|TRBD1
CASRARTGSYSPLHF
TGTGCCAGCAGGGCTCGGACAGGGTCTTATTCACCCCTCCACTTT
>few|TRBV6-2/TRBV6-3|TRBJ2-1|.
CASLRRRGWVNEQFF
TGTGCCAGTCTCAGGAGGAGGGGCTGGGTCAATGAGCAGTTCTTC
>.|TRBV12-3/TRBV12-4|TRBJ2-1|TRBD2
CASSFGTSGIAYNEQFF
TGTGCCAGCAGTTTTGGGACTAGCGGAATCGCCTACAATGAGCAGTTCTTC
>.|TRBV27|TRBJ1-5|.
CASSSGGPYQPQHF
TGTGCCAGCAGTTCGGGGGGTCCCTATCAGCCCCAGCATTTT
>few|TRBV7-9|TRBJ1-1|.
CASSPPPPSTQEKAFF
TGTGCCAGCAGCCCCCCTCCCCCCTCGACACAAGAGAAAGCTTTCTTT
>few|TRBV6-1|TRBJ2-1|.
CASGRLVPYNEQFF
TGTGCCAGCGGAAGACTAGTACCCTACAATGAGCAGTTCTTC
>.|TRBV9|TRBJ1-1|TRBD1
CASSAQTGVGSEAFF
TGTGCCAGCAGCGCCCAGACAGGGGTCGGGTCTGAAGCTTTCTTT
>many|TRBV7-8|TRBJ2-5|.
CASSLAPRASETQYF
TGTGCCAGCAGCTTAGCACCCCGGGCGTCGGAGACCCAGTACTTC
>.|TRBV7-6|TRBJ2-1|TRBD1
CASSLLPGQGNEQFF
TGTGCCAGCAGCTTGCTCCCGGGACAGGGCAATGAGCAGTTCTTC
>.|TRBV9|TRBJ2-1|.
CASSVGRTDLDEQFF
TGTGCCAGCAGCGTAGGAAGGACAGATCTCGATGAGCAGTTCTTC
>.|TRBV6-2/TRBV6-3|TRBJ2-3|TRBD2
CASSSFRLAGGPAKTDTQYF
TGTGCCAGCAGTTCCTTTCGACTAGCGGGGGGGCCGGCGAAAACAGATACGCAGTATTTT
>.|TRBV6-2/TRBV6-3|TRBJ2-2|TRBD1
CASSYRQGHTGELFF
TGTGCCAGCAGTTATCGACAGGGTCACACCGGGGAGCTGTTTTTT
>.|TRBV5-1|TRBJ2-3|.
CASSSRGATTDTQYF
TGCGCCAGCAGCTCTCGGGGGGCCACCACAGATACGCAGTATTTT
>.|TRBV2|TRBJ1-2|.
CASSGFGDTF
TGTGCCAGCAGCGGGTTTGGCGACACCTTC
>many|TRBV7-8|TRBJ1-2|.
CASSLRTGIGDRYGYTF
TGTGCCAGCAGTCTACGCACGGGAATCGGGGATCGCTATGGCTACACCTTC
>.|TRBV20-1|TRBJ2-1|.
CSGPFYNEQFF
TGCAGCGGACCCTTCTACAATGAGCAGTTCTTC
>few|TRBV27|TRBJ2-7|TRBD1
CASRSGGKDEQYF
TGTGCCAGCAGATCAGGGGGCAAGGACGAGCAGTACTTC
>.|TRBV27|TRBJ2-1|.
CASSFQRSSYNEQFF
TGTGCCAGCAGTTTCCAACGGAGCTCCTACAATGAGCAGTTCTTC
>few|TRBV7-3|TRBJ1-2|.
CASSYQGQTNYGYTF
TGTGCCAGCAGCTATCAAGGACAGACCAACTATGGCTACACCTTC